This paragraph covers one T cell receptor (beta chain) sequence. The protocol was immunoSEQ multiplex PCR, while the TCRdb copy is restricted to in-frame clones and leaves out a portion. The profile shows some 100,000 clones, about nine tenths of them singletons. These data are taken from a study of siplizumab effects on memory and regulatory T cells. The V and J ends lost 2 bases and 0 bases respectively, with 10 bases between them. CDR1 is SGHTA, CDR2 FQGTGA, per germline. This CDR3 is built from 15 residues. This rearrangement joins TRBV7-3 to TRBJ1-2; possible D gene TRBD1, 6 bases. The TCR comes from a human donor in good health. The sequencing input was non-Treg CD4+ T cells sorted from blood. CDR3 in amino acids: CASSLYGGPNYGYTF. CDR3 in DNA: TGTGCCAGCAGCTTATACGGGGGCCCTAACTATGGCTACACCTTC.